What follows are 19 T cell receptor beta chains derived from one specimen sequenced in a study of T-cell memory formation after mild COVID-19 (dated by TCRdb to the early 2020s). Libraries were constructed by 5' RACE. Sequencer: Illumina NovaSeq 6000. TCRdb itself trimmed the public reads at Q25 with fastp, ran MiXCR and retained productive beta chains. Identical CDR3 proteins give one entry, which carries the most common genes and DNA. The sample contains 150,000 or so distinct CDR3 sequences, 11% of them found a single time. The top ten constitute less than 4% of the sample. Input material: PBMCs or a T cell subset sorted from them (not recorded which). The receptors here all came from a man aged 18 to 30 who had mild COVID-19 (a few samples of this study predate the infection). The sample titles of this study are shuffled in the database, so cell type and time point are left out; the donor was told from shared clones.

CDR3 nucleotides: TGTGCCAGTAGTATCCAGGGGATCCACGAGCAGTACTTC. It specifies CASSIQGIHEQYF. The chain is built from TRBV19 and TRBJ2-7; D might be TRBD1 (6 bases). V was shortened by 3 bases and J by 5 bases, with 11 bases between the two germline ends. Germline V gene data show CDR1 as LNHDA and CDR2 as SQIVND (reference sequence). The CDR3 extends over 13 amino acids.

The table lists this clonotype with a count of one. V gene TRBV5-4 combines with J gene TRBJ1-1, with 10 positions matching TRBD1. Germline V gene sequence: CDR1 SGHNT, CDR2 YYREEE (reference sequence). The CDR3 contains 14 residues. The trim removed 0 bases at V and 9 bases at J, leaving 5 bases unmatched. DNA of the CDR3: TGTGCCAGCAGCTTGGTGGACAGGGGGTCTAAAGCTTTCTTT. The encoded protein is CASSLVDRGSKAFF.

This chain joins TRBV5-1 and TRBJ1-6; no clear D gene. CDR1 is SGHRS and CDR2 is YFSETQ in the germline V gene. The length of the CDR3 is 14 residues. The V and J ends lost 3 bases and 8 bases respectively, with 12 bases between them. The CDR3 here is CASSSRPGDSPLHF. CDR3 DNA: TGCGCCAGCAGCTCCCGCCCCGGAGATTCACCCCTCCACTTT.

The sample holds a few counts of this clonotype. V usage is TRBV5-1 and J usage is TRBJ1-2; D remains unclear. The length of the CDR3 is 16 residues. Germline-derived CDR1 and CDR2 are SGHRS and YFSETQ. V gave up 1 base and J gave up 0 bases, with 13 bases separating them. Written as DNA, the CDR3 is TGCGCCAGCAGCTTGAACAGCTACGGATCTAACTATGGCTACACCTTC. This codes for CASSLNSYGSNYGYTF.

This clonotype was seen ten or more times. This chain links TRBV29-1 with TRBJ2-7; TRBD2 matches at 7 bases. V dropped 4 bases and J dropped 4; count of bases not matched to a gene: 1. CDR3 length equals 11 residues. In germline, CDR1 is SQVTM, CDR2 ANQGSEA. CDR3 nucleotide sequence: TGCAGCGTTGGGGGGGGATACGAGCAGTACTTC. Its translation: CSVGGGYEQYF.

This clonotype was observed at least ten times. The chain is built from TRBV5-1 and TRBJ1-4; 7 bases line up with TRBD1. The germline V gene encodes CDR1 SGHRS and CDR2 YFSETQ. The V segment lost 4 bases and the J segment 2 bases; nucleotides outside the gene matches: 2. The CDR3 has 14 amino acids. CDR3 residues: CASSETGTNEKLFF. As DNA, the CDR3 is TGCGCCAGCAGCGAGACAGGGACTAATGAAAAACTGTTTTTT.

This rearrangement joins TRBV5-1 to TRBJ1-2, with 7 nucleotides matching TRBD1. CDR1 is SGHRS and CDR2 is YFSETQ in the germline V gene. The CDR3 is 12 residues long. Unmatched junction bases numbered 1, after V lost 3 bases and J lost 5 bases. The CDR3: CASSWGQYGYTF. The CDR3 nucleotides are TGCGCCAGCAGCTGGGGACAGTATGGCTACACCTTC.

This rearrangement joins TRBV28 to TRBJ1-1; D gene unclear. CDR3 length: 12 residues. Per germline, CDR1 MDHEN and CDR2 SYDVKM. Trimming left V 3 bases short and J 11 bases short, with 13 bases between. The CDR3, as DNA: TGTGCCAGCAGTTTCTCTGTCATGTCGGCTTTCTTT. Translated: CASSFSVMSAFF.

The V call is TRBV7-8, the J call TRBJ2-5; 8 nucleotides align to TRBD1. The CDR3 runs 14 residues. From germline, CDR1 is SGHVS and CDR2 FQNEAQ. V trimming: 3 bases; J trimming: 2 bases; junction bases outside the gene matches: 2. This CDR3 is CASSFRGRQETQYF. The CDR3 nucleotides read TGTGCCAGCAGCTTCAGGGGGCGACAAGAGACCCAGTACTTC.

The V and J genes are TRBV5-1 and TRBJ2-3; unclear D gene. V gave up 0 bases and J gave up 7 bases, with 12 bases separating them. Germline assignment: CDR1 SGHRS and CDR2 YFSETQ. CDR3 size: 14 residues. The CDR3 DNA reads TGCGCCAGCAGCTTGGGGGTGTCAAAGAATACGCAGTATTTT. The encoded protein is CASSLGVSKNTQYF.

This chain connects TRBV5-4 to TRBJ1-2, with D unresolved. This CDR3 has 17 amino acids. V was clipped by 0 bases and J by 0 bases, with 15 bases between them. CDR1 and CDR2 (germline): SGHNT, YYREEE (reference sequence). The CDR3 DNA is TGTGCCAGCAGCTTGGTTGTCTGGCAAAAAGCTAACTATGGCTACACCTTC. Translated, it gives CASSLVVWQKANYGYTF.

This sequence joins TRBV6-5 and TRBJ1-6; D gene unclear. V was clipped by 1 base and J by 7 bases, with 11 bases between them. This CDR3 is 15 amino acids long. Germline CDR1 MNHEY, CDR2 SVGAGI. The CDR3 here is CASSYYLRVNSPLHF. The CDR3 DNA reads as TGTGCCAGCAGTTACTATCTGAGGGTAAATTCACCCCTCCACTTT.

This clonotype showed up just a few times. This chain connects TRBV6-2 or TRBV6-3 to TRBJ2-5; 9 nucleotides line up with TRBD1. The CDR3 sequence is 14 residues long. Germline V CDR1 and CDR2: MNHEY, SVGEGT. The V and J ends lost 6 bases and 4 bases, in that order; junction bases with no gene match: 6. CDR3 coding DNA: TGTGCCAGCAGATCTACAGGGGGCGGAGAGACCCAGTACTTC. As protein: CASRSTGGGETQYF.

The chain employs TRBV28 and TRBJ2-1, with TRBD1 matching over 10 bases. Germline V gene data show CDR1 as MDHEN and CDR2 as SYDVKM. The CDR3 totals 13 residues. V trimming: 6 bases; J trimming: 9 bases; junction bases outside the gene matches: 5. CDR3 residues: CASSSGQGSEQFF. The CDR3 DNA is TGTGCCAGCAGCTCGGGACAGGGGTCTGAGCAGTTCTTC.

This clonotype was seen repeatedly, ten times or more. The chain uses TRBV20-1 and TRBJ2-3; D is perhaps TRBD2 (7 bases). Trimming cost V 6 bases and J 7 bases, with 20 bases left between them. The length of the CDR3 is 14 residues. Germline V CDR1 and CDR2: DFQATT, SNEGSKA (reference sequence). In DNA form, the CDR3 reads TGCAGTGCGCGTGGGGGGGGCGCGGGTTATACGCAGTATTTT. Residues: CSARGGGAGYTQYF.

CDR3 coding DNA: TGTGCCAGCAGTTCAGGGAACAGGGACATGAACACTGAAGCTTTCTTT. It encodes CASSSGNRDMNTEAFF. The V and J genes are TRBV11-1 and TRBJ1-1; maybe TRBD1 (6 bases). Trimming took off 6 bases at V and 0 bases at J, with 17 bases between the two ends. In germline, CDR1 is SGHAT, CDR2 FQDESV (reference sequence). The CDR3 spans 16 residues.

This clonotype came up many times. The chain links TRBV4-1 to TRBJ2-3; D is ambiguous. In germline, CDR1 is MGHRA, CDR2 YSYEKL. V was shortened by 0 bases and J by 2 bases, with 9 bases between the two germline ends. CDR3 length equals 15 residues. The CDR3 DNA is TGCGCCAGCAGCCAAGATGGCACCGCCACAGATACGCAGTATTTT. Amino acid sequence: CASSQDGTATDTQYF.

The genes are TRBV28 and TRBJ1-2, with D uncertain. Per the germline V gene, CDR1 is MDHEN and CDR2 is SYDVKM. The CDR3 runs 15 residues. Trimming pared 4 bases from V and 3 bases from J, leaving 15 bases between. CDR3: CASSSPGPRHYGYTF. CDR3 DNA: TGTGCCAGCAGTTCCCCCGGCCCCCGGCACTATGGCTACACCTTC.

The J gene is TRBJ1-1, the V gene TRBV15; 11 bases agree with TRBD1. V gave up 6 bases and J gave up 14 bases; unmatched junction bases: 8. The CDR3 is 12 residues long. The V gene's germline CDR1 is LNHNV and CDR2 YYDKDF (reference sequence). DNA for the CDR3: TGTGCCACCAGAGAGGGGACAGGGGGAAAGTTCTTT. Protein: CATREGTGGKFF.